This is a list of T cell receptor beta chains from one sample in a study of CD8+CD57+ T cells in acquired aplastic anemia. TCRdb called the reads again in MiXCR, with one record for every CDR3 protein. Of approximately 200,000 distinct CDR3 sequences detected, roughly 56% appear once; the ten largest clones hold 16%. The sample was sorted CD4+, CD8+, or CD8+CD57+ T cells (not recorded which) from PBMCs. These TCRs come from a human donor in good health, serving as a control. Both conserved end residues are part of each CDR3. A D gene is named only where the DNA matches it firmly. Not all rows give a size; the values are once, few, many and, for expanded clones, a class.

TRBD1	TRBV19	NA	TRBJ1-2	CASRHGTGHYGYTF	TGTGCCAGTAGACATGGGACAGGGCACTATGGCTACACCTTC
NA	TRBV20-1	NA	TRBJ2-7	CSASGQLEEQYF	TGCAGTGCTAGCGGACAGCTGGAGGAGCAGTACTTC
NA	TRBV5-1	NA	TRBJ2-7	CASSLSGTNSYEQYF	TGCGCCAGCAGCCTATCCGGGACAAACTCCTACGAGCAGTACTTC
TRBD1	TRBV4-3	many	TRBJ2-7	CASSQDLDRGPDSYEQYF	TGCGCCAGCAGCCAAGATTTGGACAGGGGGCCCGACTCTTACGAGCAGTACTTC
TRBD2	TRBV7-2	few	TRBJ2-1	CASSQVLLAGNNEQFF	TGTGCCAGCAGCCAAGTCCTACTAGCGGGGAACAATGAGCAGTTCTTC
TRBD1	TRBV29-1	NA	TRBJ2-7	CSVDRTGNLREQYF	TGCAGCGTTGATCGGACAGGGAATCTACGCGAGCAGTACTTC
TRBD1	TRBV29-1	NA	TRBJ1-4	CSVQLQGEAYEKLFF	TGCAGCGTGCAACTACAGGGGGAAGCCTATGAAAAACTGTTTTTT
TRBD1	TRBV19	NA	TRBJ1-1	CASRTRQGREAFF	TGTGCCAGTAGGACTCGACAGGGCCGTGAAGCTTTCTTT
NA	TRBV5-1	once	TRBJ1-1	CASSLRANTEAFF	TGCGCCAGCAGCTTGAGGGCTAACACTGAAGCTTTCTTT
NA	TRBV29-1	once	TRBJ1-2	CSVESGGYYGYTF	TGCAGCGTTGAAAGTGGGGGTTACTATGGTTACACCTTC
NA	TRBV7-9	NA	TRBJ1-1	CASSSVGRGQSDTEAFF	TGTGCCAGCAGCTCGGTGGGGCGCGGACAGTCAGACACTGAAGCTTTCTTT
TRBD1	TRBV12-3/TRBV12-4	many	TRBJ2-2	CASSSTGDNTGELFF	TGTGCCAGCAGTTCGACAGGGGACAACACCGGGGAGCTGTTTTTT
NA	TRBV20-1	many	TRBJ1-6	CSASKGGDSPLHF	TGCAGTGCTAGTAAGGGGGGTGATTCACCCCTCCACTTT
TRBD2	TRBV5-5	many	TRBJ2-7	CASSLGLVIPEQYF	TGTGCCAGCAGCTTAGGACTAGTCATCCCCGAGCAGTACTTC
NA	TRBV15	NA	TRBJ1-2	CATSSNRYYGCTF	TGTGCCACCAGCAGCAACAGGTACTATGGCTGCACCTTC
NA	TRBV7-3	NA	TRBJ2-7	CASSLGGASPREQYF	TGTGCCAGCAGCTTAGGGGGGGCATCCCCTCGCGAGCAGTACTTC
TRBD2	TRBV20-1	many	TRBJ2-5	CSARDPTSPQETQYF	TGCAGTGCTAGAGATCCGACTAGCCCCCAAGAGACCCAGTACTTC
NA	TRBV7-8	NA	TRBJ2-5	CASSIIPGTPETQYF	TGTGCCAGCAGCATCATTCCCGGGACACCCGAGACCCAGTACTTC
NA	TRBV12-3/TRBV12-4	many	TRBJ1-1	CASSQENTEAFF	TGTGCCAGCAGCCAGGAGAACACTGAAGCTTTCTTT
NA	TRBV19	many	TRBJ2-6	CASSTSSGGAGANVLTF	TGTGCCAGTAGTACTTCCTCGGGGGGCGCTGGGGCCAACGTCCTGACTTTC
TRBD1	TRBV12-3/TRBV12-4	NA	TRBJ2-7	CASTPSGTGGIEQYF	TGTGCCAGCACTCCAAGTGGGACAGGGGGCATCGAGCAGTACTTC
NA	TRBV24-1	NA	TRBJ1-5	CATSFQGKGNQPQHF	TGTGCCACCAGTTTCCAGGGAAAAGGCAATCAGCCCCAGCATTTT